A selection of T cell receptor beta chains follows, all from one sample in a study of OX40 agonist ivuxolimab in advanced cancers. This table comes from immunoSEQ multiplex PCR, and its TCRdb copy is limited to in-frame clones, with some not included. The sample shows around 44,000 clones, approximately 86% of them seen only once. The sequences come from CD4+ or CD8+ T cells sorted from blood, collected in a trial of the OX40 agonist ivuxolimab. Receptors originate from an adult with an advanced solid tumor such as melanoma, head and neck, liver or kidney cancer. Each CDR3 is given with its conserved first and last residue. A D gene is named only where the DNA matches it firmly. The listing skips clone size in some rows; elsewhere it reads once, few, many or a size class.

v_gene	abundance	d_gene	j_gene	CDR3aa	CDR3nt
TRBV18	-	TRBD1	TRBJ2-3	CASSPPPGTGVLFTDTQYF	TGTGCCAGCTCACCACCGCCCGGGACAGGGGTCCTCTTCACAGATACGCAGTATTTT
TRBV19	-	TRBD1	TRBJ2-7	CASSTRTGAYEQYF	TGTGCCAGTAGTACCAGGACAGGGGCCTACGAGCAGTACTTC
TRBV29-1	-	TRBD1	TRBJ1-2	CSVDVETGGFYGYTF	TGCAGCGTTGATGTTGAAACAGGGGGCTTCTATGGCTACACCTTC
TRBV7-9	once	-	TRBJ1-5	CASSLAGSNQPQHF	TGTGCCAGCAGCTTGGCGGGGAGCAATCAGCCCCAGCATTTT
TRBV27	-	-	TRBJ2-7	CASSLGQGAHEQYF	TGTGCCAGCAGTTTAGGGCAGGGAGCCCACGAGCAGTACTTC
TRBV5-1	-	-	TRBJ1-1	CASSFPRLGTEAFF	TGCGCCAGCAGCTTCCCACGATTAGGCACTGAAGCTTTCTTT
TRBV19	-	-	TRBJ2-7	CASTSSGGAFEQYF	TGTGCCAGTACCTCTAGTGGGGGGGCCTTCGAGCAGTACTTC
TRBV25-1	medium-sized	-	TRBJ1-1	CASSESVALNTEAFF	TGTGCCAGCAGTGAATCAGTCGCCCTGAACACTGAAGCTTTCTTT
TRBV6-6	once	-	TRBJ1-5	CASSSQGGQPQHF	TGTGCCAGCAGCTCCCAAGGAGGTCAGCCCCAGCATTTT
TRBV7-6	-	-	TRBJ2-5	CASSRTTSGGAPETQYF	TGTGCCAGCAGCCGAACGACTAGTGGGGGAGCCCCAGAGACCCAGTACTTC
TRBV7-9	-	-	TRBJ2-1	CASSRRDGGMGVRFF	TGTGCCAGCAGCCGCCGGGACGGTGGAATGGGTGTGCGGTTCTTC
TRBV6-5	-	-	TRBJ2-1	CASARASYNEQFF	TGTGCCTCGGCCAGGGCGAGTTACAATGAGCAGTTCTTC
TRBV9	-	TRBD2	TRBJ2-3	CASSPSGGRPDTQYF	TGTGCCAGCAGCCCCAGCGGGGGCCGCCCAGATACGCAGTATTTT
TRBV6-5	-	-	TRBJ2-7	CASRFRGSHEQYF	TGTGCCAGCAGGTTTCGAGGTTCCCACGAGCAGTACTTC
TRBV29-1	-	-	TRBJ2-7	CSGLRGAEQYF	TGCAGCGGGCTAAGGGGAGCCGAGCAGTACTTC
TRBV11-2	-	-	TRBJ1-3	CASSLKGPLFSGNTIYF	TGTGCCAGCAGCTTAAAGGGTCCTCTCTTCTCTGGAAACACCATATATTTT
TRBV2	-	-	TRBJ1-1	CASRGFGGEAFF	TGTGCCAGCAGGGGGTTCGGAGGGGAAGCTTTCTTT
TRBV5-1	-	-	TRBJ2-1	CASSPVVDTKDEQFF	TGCGCCAGCAGCCCGGTCGTGGACACGAAGGATGAGCAGTTCTTC
TRBV5-6	-	-	TRBJ2-3	CASSSRTDSTDTQYF	TGTGCCAGCAGCTCTCGGACAGACAGCACAGATACGCAGTATTTT
TRBV18	few	-	TRBJ1-2	CASSPEGMSGYTF	TGTGCCAGCTCACCGGAGGGGATGAGTGGCTACACCTTC
TRBV7-9	-	TRBD2	TRBJ2-1	CASSLTAGWDEQFF	TGTGCCAGCAGCTTAACAGCGGGATGGGATGAGCAGTTCTTC
TRBV5-6	once	TRBD1	TRBJ1-2	CASSPMGRGTNLHGYTF	TGTGCCAGCAGCCCTATGGGCAGGGGGACTAATCTCCATGGCTACACCTTC
TRBV19	-	-	TRBJ1-4	CASRFVAGGSNEKLFF	TGTGCCAGTAGATTCGTCGCCGGCGGAAGTAATGAAAAACTGTTTTTT
TRBV9	-	-	TRBJ1-4	CASSPTGGTSEKLFF	TGTGCCAGCAGCCCCACCGGGGGTACGAGTGAAAAACTGTTTTTT
TRBV7-9	once	TRBD1	TRBJ1-2	CASSFSTGADGYTF	TGTGCCAGCAGCTTCTCAACAGGGGCGGATGGCTACACCTTC
TRBV5-6	-	-	TRBJ2-2	CASSFQVGAGELFF	TGTGCCAGCAGCTTCCAGGTTGGGGCCGGGGAGCTGTTTTTT
TRBV5-6	-	TRBD2	TRBJ2-7	CASSFDDGGAYEQYF	TGTGCCAGCAGCTTCGACGACGGGGGGGCCTACGAGCAGTACTTC
TRBV4-1	-	-	TRBJ2-4	CASSQDASVIAKNIQYF	TGCGCCAGCAGCCAAGATGCGTCTGTCATAGCCAAAAACATTCAGTACTTC
TRBV2	-	-	TRBJ2-1	CASNPGRITYNEQFF	TGTGCCAGCAATCCGGGACGGATTACTTACAATGAGCAGTTCTTC
TRBV9	-	-	TRBJ2-6	CASSNPREGPPEGGANVLTF	TGTGCCAGCAGCAACCCGAGAGAGGGACCCCCTGAGGGTGGGGCCAACGTCCTGACTTTC
TRBV19	-	-	TRBJ1-1	CALLGGPEMGAFF	TGTGCCCTCCTGGGGGGGCCCGAAATGGGAGCTTTCTTT
TRBV4-1	-	TRBD1	TRBJ1-2	CASSQVTGANYGYTF	TGCGCCAGCAGCCAGGTGACAGGGGCGAACTATGGCTACACCTTC
TRBV7-9	-	TRBD1	TRBJ1-4	CASSPPIRGLEKLFF	TGTGCCAGCAGCCCCCCTATTAGGGGGCTTGAAAAACTGTTTTTT
TRBV7-2	-	-	TRBJ2-6	CASSLRSGANVLTF	TGTGCCAGCAGCCTCCGCTCTGGGGCCAACGTCCTGACTTTC
TRBV27	-	-	TRBJ1-1	CASSGVGRVNTEAFF	TGTGCCAGCAGCGGTGTCGGCAGGGTGAACACTGAAGCTTTCTTT
TRBV5-4	-	TRBD1	TRBJ2-3	CASSPGGTGSSTDTQYF	TGTGCCAGCAGCCCAGGAGGGACAGGTTCTAGCACAGATACGCAGTATTTT
TRBV10-3	-	-	TRBJ2-1	CAISETGLRRNEQFF	TGTGCCATCAGTGAGACGGGACTGCGTAGGAATGAGCAGTTCTTC
TRBV7-6	-	-	TRBJ2-3	CASSLVSTDTQYF	TGTGCCAGCAGCCTAGTAAGCACAGATACGCAGTATTTT
TRBV29-1	-	TRBD1	TRBJ2-1	CSVVWDRLDNEQFF	TGCAGCGTTGTATGGGACAGGTTGGACAATGAGCAGTTCTTC
TRBV11-3	-	-	TRBJ1-4	CASSTVRREKLFF	TGTGCCAGCAGCACGGTGAGACGCGAAAAACTGTTTTTT
TRBV9	once	TRBD1	TRBJ2-7	CASSEGGQGPYEQYF	TGTGCCAGCAGCGAGGGGGGACAGGGGCCCTACGAGCAGTACTTC
TRBV11-2	-	TRBD1	TRBJ1-1	CASSFSGQGANTEAFF	TGTGCCAGCAGCTTTTCAGGACAGGGGGCTAACACTGAAGCTTTCTTT
TRBV6-5	-	-	TRBJ2-7	CASSPEYGDEQYF	TGTGCCAGCAGCCCCGAGTACGGGGACGAGCAGTACTTC
TRBV28	-	-	TRBJ1-2	CASSLSESIGYTF	TGTGCCAGCAGTCTCTCCGAGAGTATCGGCTACACCTTC
TRBV12-1	-	-	TRBJ2-7	CASSLQGGISYEQYF	TGTGCCAGCAGCTTGCAGGGGGGCATCTCCTACGAGCAGTACTTC
TRBV28	-	-	TRBJ1-2	CASRDYAGVIHGYTF	TGTGCCAGCAGAGACTATGCAGGGGTTATTCATGGCTACACCTTC
TRBV6-5	-	TRBD1	TRBJ1-6	CASSWTGDSPLHF	TGTGCCAGCAGTTGGACAGGGGACTCACCCCTCCACTTT
TRBV7-9	once	-	TRBJ1-1	CASSLLSTEGEAFF	TGTGCCAGCAGCTTACTCTCCACCGAGGGGGAAGCTTTCTTT
TRBV4-2	-	-	TRBJ2-7	CASSQRSGSIGFEQYF	TGTGCCAGCAGCCAACGGTCTGGGTCCATCGGTTTCGAGCAGTACTTC
TRBV2	-	-	TRBJ2-7	CASSRRQVTSYEQYF	TGTGCCAGCAGTCGAAGACAGGTCACCTCCTACGAGCAGTACTTC
TRBV28	-	-	TRBJ2-5	CASSFLGPTDQETQYF	TGTGCCAGCAGTTTTTTGGGCCCGACCGATCAAGAGACCCAGTACTTC
TRBV13	-	TRBD1	TRBJ1-1	CASSLGHNGQGLPEAFF	TGTGCCAGCAGCTTAGGCCACAACGGACAGGGTTTACCTGAAGCTTTCTTT
TRBV11-2	-	TRBD1	TRBJ1-2	CASNTGTGGPIYGYTF	TGTGCCAGCAACACCGGGACAGGGGGCCCCATCTATGGCTACACCTTC
TRBV6-5	-	-	TRBJ1-1	CASSEWSGITEAFF	TGTGCCAGCAGTGAATGGTCAGGGATCACTGAAGCTTTCTTT
TRBV27	-	-	TRBJ2-7	CASSSGSHEQYF	TGTGCCAGCAGCTCCGGCTCCCACGAGCAGTACTTC